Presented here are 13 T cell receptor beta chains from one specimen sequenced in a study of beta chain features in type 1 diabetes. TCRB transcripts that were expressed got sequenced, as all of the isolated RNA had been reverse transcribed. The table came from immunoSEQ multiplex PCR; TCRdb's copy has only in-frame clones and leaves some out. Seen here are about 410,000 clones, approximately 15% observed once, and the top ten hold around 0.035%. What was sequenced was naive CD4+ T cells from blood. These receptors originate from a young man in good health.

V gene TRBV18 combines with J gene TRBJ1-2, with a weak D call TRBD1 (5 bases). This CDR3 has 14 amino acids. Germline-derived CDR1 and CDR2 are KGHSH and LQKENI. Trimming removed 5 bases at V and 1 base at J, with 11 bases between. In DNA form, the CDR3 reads TGTGCCAGCTCATCCCAACAGGTTAACTATGGCTACACCTTC. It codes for CASSSQQVNYGYTF.

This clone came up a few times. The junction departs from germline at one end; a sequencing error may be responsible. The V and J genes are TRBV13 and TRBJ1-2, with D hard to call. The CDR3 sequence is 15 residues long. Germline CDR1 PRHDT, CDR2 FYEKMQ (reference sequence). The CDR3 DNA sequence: TGTGCCAGCAGCCTAGGCCTAGGCCCAGCGAATGGCTACACCTTC. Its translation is CASSLGLGPANGYTF.

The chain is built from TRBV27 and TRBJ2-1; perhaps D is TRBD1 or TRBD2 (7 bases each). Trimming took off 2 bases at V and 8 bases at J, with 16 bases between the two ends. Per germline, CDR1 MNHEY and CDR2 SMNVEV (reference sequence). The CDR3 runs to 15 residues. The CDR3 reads CASSLGRGLIYEQFF. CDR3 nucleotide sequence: TGTGCCAGCAGTTTAGGGAGGGGGCTTATCTATGAGCAGTTCTTC.

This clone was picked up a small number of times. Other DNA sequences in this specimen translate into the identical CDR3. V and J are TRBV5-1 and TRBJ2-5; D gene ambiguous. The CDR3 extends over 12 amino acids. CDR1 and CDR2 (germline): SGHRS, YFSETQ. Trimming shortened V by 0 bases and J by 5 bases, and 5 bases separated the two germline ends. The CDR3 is CASSLGAETQYF. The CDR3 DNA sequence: TGCGCCAGCAGCTTGGGTGCTGAGACCCAGTACTTC.

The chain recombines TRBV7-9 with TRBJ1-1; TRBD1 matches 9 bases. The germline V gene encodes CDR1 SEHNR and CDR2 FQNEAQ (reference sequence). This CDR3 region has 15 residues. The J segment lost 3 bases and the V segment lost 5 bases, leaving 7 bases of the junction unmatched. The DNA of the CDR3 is TGTGCCAGCAGCACCAGGGACAGGGTTGACACTGAAGCTTTCTTT. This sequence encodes CASSTRDRVDTEAFF.

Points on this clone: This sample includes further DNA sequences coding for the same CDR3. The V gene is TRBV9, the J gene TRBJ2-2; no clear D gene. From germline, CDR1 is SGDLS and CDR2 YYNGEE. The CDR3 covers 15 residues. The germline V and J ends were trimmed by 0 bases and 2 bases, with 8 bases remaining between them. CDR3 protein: CASSVAPENTGELFF. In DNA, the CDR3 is TGTGCCAGCAGCGTAGCTCCCGAAAACACCGGGGAGCTGTTTTTT.

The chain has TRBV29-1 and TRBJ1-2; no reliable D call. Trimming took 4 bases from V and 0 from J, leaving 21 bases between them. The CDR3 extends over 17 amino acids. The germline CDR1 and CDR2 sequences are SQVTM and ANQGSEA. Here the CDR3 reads CSVAPSGRLKANYGYTF. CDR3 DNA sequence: TGCAGCGTTGCCCCCTCCGGGAGACTAAAAGCTAACTATGGCTACACCTTC.

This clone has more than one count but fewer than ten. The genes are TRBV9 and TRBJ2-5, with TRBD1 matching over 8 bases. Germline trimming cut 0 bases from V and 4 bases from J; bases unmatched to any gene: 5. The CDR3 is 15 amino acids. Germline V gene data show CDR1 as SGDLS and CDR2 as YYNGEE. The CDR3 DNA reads TGTGCCAGCAGCGTAGAGGCAGGGGGCACAGAGACCCAGTACTTC. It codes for CASSVEAGGTETQYF. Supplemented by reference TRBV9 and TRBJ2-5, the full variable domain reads DSGVTQTPKHLITATGQRVTLRCSPRSGDLSVYWYQQSLDQGLQFLIQYYNGEERAKGNILERFSAQQFPDLHSELNLSSLELGDSALYFCASSVEAGGTETQYFGPGTRLLVL.

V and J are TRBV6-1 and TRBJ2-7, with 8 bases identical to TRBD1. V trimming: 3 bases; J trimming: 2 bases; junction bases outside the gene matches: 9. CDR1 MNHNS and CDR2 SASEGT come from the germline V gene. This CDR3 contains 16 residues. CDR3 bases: TGTGCCAGCAGTGATCTACTTGGACAGGGCACCTACGAGCAGTACGTC. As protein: CASSDLLGQGTYEQYV.

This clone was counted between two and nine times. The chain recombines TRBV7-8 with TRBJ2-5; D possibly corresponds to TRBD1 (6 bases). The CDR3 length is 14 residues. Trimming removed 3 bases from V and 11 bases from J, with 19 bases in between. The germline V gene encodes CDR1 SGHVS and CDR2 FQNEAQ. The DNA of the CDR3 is TGTGCCAGCAGCTTGGGGGCCCCAATAGGGGAGCAGTACTTC. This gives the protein CASSLGAPIGEQYF.

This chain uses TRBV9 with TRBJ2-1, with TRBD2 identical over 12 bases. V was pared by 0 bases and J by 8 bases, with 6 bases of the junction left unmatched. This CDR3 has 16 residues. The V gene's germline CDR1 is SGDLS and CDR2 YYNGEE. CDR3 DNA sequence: TGTGCCAGCAGCGTAGGACTAGCGGGGGATTTGGATGAGCAGTTCTTC. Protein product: CASSVGLAGDLDEQFF.

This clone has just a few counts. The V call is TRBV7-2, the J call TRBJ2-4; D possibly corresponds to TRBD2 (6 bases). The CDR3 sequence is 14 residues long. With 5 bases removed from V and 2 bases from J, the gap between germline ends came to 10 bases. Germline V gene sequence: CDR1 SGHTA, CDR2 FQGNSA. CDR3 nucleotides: TGTGCCAGCAGCCCCCGGGGGACCAAAAACATTCAGTACTTC. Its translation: CASSPRGTKNIQYF.

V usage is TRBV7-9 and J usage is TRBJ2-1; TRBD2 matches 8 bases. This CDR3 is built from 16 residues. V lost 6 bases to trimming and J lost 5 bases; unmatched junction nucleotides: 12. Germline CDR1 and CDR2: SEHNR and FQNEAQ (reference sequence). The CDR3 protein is CASSSLAGLPHNEQFF. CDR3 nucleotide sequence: TGTGCCAGCAGTTCGCTAGCGGGCCTCCCCCACAATGAGCAGTTCTTC. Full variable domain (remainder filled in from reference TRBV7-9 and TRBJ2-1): DTGVSQNPRHKITKRGQNVTFRCDPISEHNRLYWYRQTLGQGPEFLTYFQNEAQLEKSRLLSDRFSAERPKGSFSTLEIQRTEQGDSAMYLCASSSLAGLPHNEQFFGPGTRLTVL.